The clone carrying this T cell receptor beta chain was detected only a few times. As yet, its antigen is unknown. This record comes from a study of T cell repertoires in cytomegalovirus infection. Turning to the study itself: TCR beta signatures that were public indicated CMV infection and matching HLA type.

General study findings and limits: Dominating the ex vivo response were TCR beta clonotypes that were CMV-specific and HLA-C-restricted. Identification of carriers of CMV plus the relevant HLA was performed using cumulative public TCR beta family frequency.

Each CDR3 protein is one row after TCRdb ran MiXCR on the reads. The profile shows hundreds of thousands of distinct CDR3 sequences, around 9.6% of them singletons. The CDR3 contains 11 residues. Deletions cut 2 bases from V and 12 bases from J, with 8 bases between. The germline V gene has CDR1 MDHEN and CDR2 SYDVKM. This TCR came from a human donor in good health (CMV status not recorded). Some clones in this sample may be carry-over from other donors' samples. The genes are TRBV28 and TRBJ2-1; no clear D gene. The source material was PBMCs. As DNA, the CDR3 is TGTGCCAGCAGTTTACAGCTGAGGCAGTTCTTC. This gives the protein CASSLQLRQFF.